What follows describes a single T cell receptor beta chain. Its antigen is unidentified. Focal radiation plus CTLA-4 blockade with ipilimumab was administered to patients who had chemo-refractory metastatic non-small-cell lung cancer. The entry originates in a study of radiotherapy plus CTLA-4 blockade in lung cancer. In the study overall: Objective responses arose in roughly 20% of patients, and under 40% experienced disease control. Findings of the study overall: In blood, TCR clones derived from the tumor expanded after radiotherapy plus ipilimumab.

Method: immunoSEQ multiplex PCR; TCRdb's copy keeps in-frame clones and lacks some. Of roughly 90,000 clones listed, about four fifths are singletons. The CDR3 contains 14 residues. The V end lost 7 bases, the J end lost 4 bases, and 14 bases lay between the germline ends. Per the germline V gene, CDR1 is MNHEY and CDR2 is SMNVEV (reference sequence). The sequencing used peripheral blood, collected from a patient treated with radiotherapy plus ipilimumab. The receptor comes from a human donor with non-small cell lung cancer who had a partial response to radiotherapy plus ipilimumab. Some clones in this sample may be carry-over from other donors' samples. This chain connects TRBV27 to TRBJ2-1, with D maybe TRBD1 (6 bases). CDR3 nucleotides: TGTGCCAGCACCCGAACAGGACAGTACAATGAGCAGTTCTTC. Translation gives CASTRTGQYNEQFF.